This T cell receptor beta chain was obtained from a study of Graves' ophthalmopathy and Graves' hyperthyroidism. This clonotype was found many times. Looked up from germline, CDR1 is SGHDN and CDR2 is FVKESK. The CDR3 has 16 residues. Between the trimmed V and J ends, which lost 2 bases and 6 bases, there was a span of 14 bases. RNA transcripts served as template for amplifying TCR beta CDR3 sequences. Second-round multiplex PCR came after a first-round RT-PCR that employed HTBI primers. From the multiplex PCR reads, TCRdb called clonotypes with MiXCR, one entry per CDR3 protein. Of approximately 640,000 distinct CDR3 sequences listed, about 41% are singletons.

Material: peripheral blood. V and J are TRBV14 and TRBJ1-6; D possibly corresponds to TRBD1 (6 bases). This TCR derives from an adult man with Graves' ophthalmopathy. As DNA, the CDR3 is TGTGCCAGCAGCCAACGAGGACAGTATCTTAATTCACCCCTCCACTTT. Translated: CASSQRGQYLNSPLHF.